The rows below give T cell receptor beta chains drawn from one sample of a study of shared clonotypes between healthy human individuals. The method was immunoSEQ multiplex PCR; TCRdb's version includes in-frame clones alone and lacks a portion of them. This table has some 980,000 clones, about 80% appearing once. Sequenced material: memory CD4+ T cells sorted from blood. These receptors came from a man between 18 and 35 years old in good health. Both conserved end residues are part of each CDR3. D genes are given only for firm matches. Clone size, where shown, is once, few, many, or a class for clones that have expanded.

length	J	D	V	size	DNA	CDR3
15	TRBJ1-6	NA	TRBV4-2	NA	TGTGCCAGCAGCCAAGGGGGGCTACAAAATTCACCCCTCCACTTT	CASSQGGLQNSPLHF
14	TRBJ1-4	NA	TRBV7-9	few	TGTGCCAGCAGCTTTGAGGGTTTATCTGAAAAACTGTTTTTT	CASSFEGLSEKLFF
16	TRBJ1-6	TRBD1	TRBV5-6	NA	TGTGCCAGCAGCTGGGACAGGGGGTTGGGGAATTCACCCCTCCACTTT	CASSWDRGLGNSPLHF
15	TRBJ1-2	TRBD1	TRBV7-2	NA	TGTGCCAGCAGCTTTTATTTGGGACAGGGATCTGGCTACACCTTC	CASSFYLGQGSGYTF
13	TRBJ2-7	TRBD2	TRBV10-1	once	TGCGCCGGCAAACTAGCGGGAGGATACGAGCAGTACTTC	CAGKLAGGYEQYF
15	TRBJ1-2	NA	TRBV30	NA	TGTGCCTGGAGTGTACCGGGGGCGGGTAACTATGGCTACACCTTC	CAWSVPGAGNYGYTF
15	TRBJ2-7	TRBD2	TRBV13	NA	TGTGCCAGCAGCTTGACTAGCGGGTACGTAGACGAGCAGTACTTC	CASSLTSGYVDEQYF
17	TRBJ2-7	TRBD2	TRBV4-3	NA	TGCGCCAGCAGCCGCGACTGGGATAGCGGGAGTACCTACGAGCAGTACTTC	CASSRDWDSGSTYEQYF
11	TRBJ2-1	NA	TRBV29-1	few	TGCAGCGTTGATGGATTGGTTGAGCAGTTCTTC	CSVDGLVEQFF
14	TRBJ2-7	NA	TRBV19	NA	TGTGCCAGCAATAGGGGGTATCCTCATTACGAGCAGTACTTC	CASNRGYPHYEQYF
12	TRBJ2-3	NA	TRBV5-1	once	TGCGCCAGCCGAGCTTCCCCAGATACGCAGTATTTT	CASRASPDTQYF
18	TRBJ2-5	TRBD2	TRBV7-8	NA	TGTGCCAGCAGCTTAGGGCTTCTGGGGACTAGCGGGCGGGAGACCCAGTACTTC	CASSLGLLGTSGRETQYF
14	TRBJ2-3	NA	TRBV12-5	few	TGTGCTAGTGTAGCGCGGGCGACCACAGATACGCAGTATTTT	CASVARATTDTQYF
13	TRBJ1-4	NA	TRBV6-5	few	TGTGCCAGCAGTTCGCTTATAAGCGAAAAACTGTTTTTT	CASSSLISEKLFF
16	TRBJ2-1	TRBD2	TRBV5-6	NA	TGTGCCAGCAGCATCTTACTAGCGGACCCCTACAATGAGCAGTTCTTC	CASSILLADPYNEQFF
13	TRBJ1-4	NA	TRBV10-3	NA	TGTGCCATCAGTGAGCCCCCTAATGAAAAACTGTTTTTT	CAISEPPNEKLFF
17	TRBJ2-5	TRBD2	TRBV11-2	few	TGTGCCAGCAGCCCACTGGCGACTAGCGGGGTTCAAGAGACCCAGTACTTC	CASSPLATSGVQETQYF
18	TRBJ2-4	TRBD2	TRBV7-8	many	TGTGCCAGCAGCTTAACCGCTCGTAGCGGGGGGGCCAAAAACATTCAGTACTTC	CASSLTARSGGAKNIQYF
15	TRBJ1-6	NA	TRBV27	NA	TGTGCCAGCAGTTTATCGGGGGGCAACAATTCACCCCTCCACTTT	CASSLSGGNNSPLHF
14	TRBJ2-3	NA	TRBV2	NA	TGTGCCAGCAGTGGCGGCCTTAGCACAGATACGCAGTATTTT	CASSGGLSTDTQYF
14	TRBJ1-4	NA	TRBV18	few	TGTGCCAGCTCACCTGGGCAGAGCTATGAAAAACTGTTTTTT	CASSPGQSYEKLFF
16	TRBJ1-4	NA	TRBV30	NA	TGTGCCTGGAGTGTGGGAGGGGTTACAACTAATGAAAAACTGTTTTTT	CAWSVGGVTTNEKLFF
13	TRBJ2-5	NA	TRBV7-8	few	TGTGCCAGCAGCTTAGCTGTAGAAGAGACCCAGTACTTC	CASSLAVEETQYF
14	TRBJ2-5	TRBD2	TRBV25-1	NA	TGTGCCAGCAGCCCCCTAGCGGGAGTGGAGACCCAGTACTTC	CASSPLAGVETQYF
16	TRBJ1-5	NA	TRBV28	NA	TGTGCCAGCAGTTTCCTTAGAGGCAATAGCAATCAGCCCCAGCATTTT	CASSFLRGNSNQPQHF
15	TRBJ1-2	TRBD1	TRBV11-2	NA	TGTGCCAGCAGCTTAGACTCCAGGGGGCAATATGGCTACACCTTC	CASSLDSRGQYGYTF
15	TRBJ2-6	TRBD1	TRBV5-1	few	TGCGCCAGCAGCTGGGACAGGGCTGGGGCCAACGTCCTGACTTTC	CASSWDRAGANVLTF
15	TRBJ1-6	NA	TRBV19	NA	TGTGCCAGTTCTCGGAAGAGACAGGAGAATTCACCCCTCCACTTT	CASSRKRQENSPLHF
15	TRBJ2-1	TRBD1	TRBV7-9	few	TGTGCCAGCAGCCCTGGACAGGGGACATACAATGAGCAGTTCTTC	CASSPGQGTYNEQFF
16	TRBJ1-1	NA	TRBV5-1	NA	TGCGCCAGCAGCTCAACCGGGCAGGGACGGAACACTGAAGCTTTCTTT	CASSSTGQGRNTEAFF
14	TRBJ1-2	NA	TRBV5-6	NA	TGTGCCAGCAGCGCCCGGACATTCAACTATGGCTACACCTTC	CASSARTFNYGYTF
15	TRBJ2-7	TRBD2	TRBV4-1	few	TGCGCCAGCAGGGGAGGGGCTAGCGGAAACTACGAGCAGTACTTC	CASRGGASGNYEQYF
20	TRBJ1-1	NA	TRBV21-1	NA	TGTGCCAGCAGCAAAGAAAGAACGACAGGGGGGATCGAAGGGGACACTGAAGCTTTCTTT	CASSKERTTGGIEGDTEAFF
14	TRBJ1-2	NA	TRBV5-6	NA	TGTGCCAGCAGCTTGGTTCGGGGGTCCTATGGCTACACCTTC	CASSLVRGSYGYTF
14	TRBJ2-7	NA	TRBV28	NA	TGTGCCAGCGAGAGCTCGGACAGCCGGTACGAGCAGTACTTC	CASESSDSRYEQYF
16	TRBJ1-4	NA	TRBV5-8	few	TGTGCCAGCAGCTTGGGCAGGGCTTCAACTAATGAAAAACTGTTTTTT	CASSLGRASTNEKLFF
13	TRBJ2-7	TRBD1	TRBV6-4	NA	TGTGCCAGCACCCGGACAGGGGAGAACGAGCAGTACTTC	CASTRTGENEQYF
14	TRBJ1-2	NA	TRBV11-2	few	TGTGCCAGCAGCTCACAGGCGATGGGACATGGCTACACCTTC	CASSSQAMGHGYTF
16	TRBJ2-1	TRBD1	TRBV11-2	many	TGTGCCAGCAGCCCCATTAGGGGGGACAGGGGCTATGAGCAGTTCTTC	CASSPIRGDRGYEQFF
15	TRBJ2-7	TRBD1	TRBV5-8	few	TGTGCCAGCAGCTTTTACGGACAGGGACCGGGCGAGCAGTACTTC	CASSFYGQGPGEQYF
18	TRBJ1-4	NA	TRBV19	NA	TGTGCCAGTAGTTACGACTCCCGTAACAGAGCAACTAATGAAAAACTGTTTTTT	CASSYDSRNRATNEKLFF
15	TRBJ2-3	TRBD2	TRBV30	NA	TGTGCCTGGAGTAGGCACAGCGGGAGTGCCGATACGCAGTATTTT	CAWSRHSGSADTQYF
14	TRBJ1-2	TRBD1	TRBV29-1	few	TGCAGCGCCTCACCCGGGACAGGCAACTATGGCTACACCTTC	CSASPGTGNYGYTF
15	TRBJ1-1	NA	TRBV5-1	once	TGCGCCAGCAGCTTGGAGCCCGGCGTCAACACTGAAGCTTTCTTT	CASSLEPGVNTEAFF
14	TRBJ1-2	TRBD1	TRBV29-1	NA	TGCAGCGTAGTAGACAGGGGGCGCGCCTATGGCTACACCTTC	CSVVDRGRAYGYTF
14	TRBJ1-4	NA	TRBV7-6	NA	TGTGCCAGCAGCTTAGGGCCGAGTAATGAAAAACTGTTTTTT	CASSLGPSNEKLFF
14	TRBJ1-1	NA	TRBV2	few	TGTGCCAGCAGTCCTTTTACAGTGAACACTGAAGCTTTCTTT	CASSPFTVNTEAFF
15	TRBJ2-1	TRBD2	TRBV2	NA	TGTGCCAGCAGTGAAGGTCTAGCGGGGATCAATGAGCAGTTCTTC	CASSEGLAGINEQFF